The clone carrying this T cell receptor (beta chain) was observed a handful of times. This CDR3 spans 15 amino acids. Germline assignment: CDR1 LNHDA and CDR2 SQIVND (reference sequence). Trimming cost V 4 bases and J 1 base; bases outside gene matches: 0. This entry comes from a study of regulatory T cells in long-lasting Graves disease. This sample's time point: newly diagnosed GD, antithyroid drugs for less than 3 months. RNA isolated from PBMCs was used to make the TCR library. Relying on iRepertoire HTBI primers and Arm-PCR of CDR3 regions, the team built TCR beta libraries. Via MiXCR, TCRdb re-called the multiplex PCR reads, giving one row per CDR3 protein. The profile shows more than 450,000 distinct CDR3 sequences, around 16% of them singletons. This sample also appeared in a second study, on T cells in Graves' hyperthyroidism and ophthalmopathy. This second study says: A lack of ophthalmopathy progression within 18 months defined stable Graves' hyperthyroidism.

Material: peripheral blood mononuclear cells (PBMCs), obtained at new diagnosis, from a patient treated with antithyroid drugs. V usage is TRBV19 and J usage is TRBJ2-6; 8 bases are shared with TRBD1. This sequence originates from a man aged 35 to 55 with Graves disease. The CDR3 is CASSRTGSGANVLTF. For the CDR3, the DNA is TGTGCCAGTAGTAGGACAGGGTCTGGGGCCAACGTCCTGACTTTC.